Detailed here is one T cell receptor beta chain. Its antigen is unknown. The data originate from a study of cytomegalovirus exposure and HLA in healthy donors. Findings of the study overall: The listing of roughly 160 TCR beta chains classed them as cytomegalovirus-associated.

Germline lookup yields CDR1 MNHNY and CDR2 SVGAGI (reference sequence). With 10 bases removed from V and 3 bases from J, the gap between germline ends came to 16 bases. CDR3 size: 14 residues. Primers for the PCR totalled 60 Vbeta and 13 Jbeta. The repertoire was sequenced with immunoSEQ multiplex PCR; TCRdb's copy has only in-frame clones and lacks some. In the table there are 170,000 or so clones, 75% to 85% of which are singletons. This chain links TRBV6-6 with TRBJ2-1, with D perhaps TRBD2 (6 bases). The source material was PBMCs. This TCR was recovered from a boy aged 10-17 years in good health and CMV-seronegative. CDR3 DNA: TGTGCCACACACTTTGGCGGGGTCTACAATGAGCAGTTCTTC. Translated, it gives CATHFGGVYNEQFF.